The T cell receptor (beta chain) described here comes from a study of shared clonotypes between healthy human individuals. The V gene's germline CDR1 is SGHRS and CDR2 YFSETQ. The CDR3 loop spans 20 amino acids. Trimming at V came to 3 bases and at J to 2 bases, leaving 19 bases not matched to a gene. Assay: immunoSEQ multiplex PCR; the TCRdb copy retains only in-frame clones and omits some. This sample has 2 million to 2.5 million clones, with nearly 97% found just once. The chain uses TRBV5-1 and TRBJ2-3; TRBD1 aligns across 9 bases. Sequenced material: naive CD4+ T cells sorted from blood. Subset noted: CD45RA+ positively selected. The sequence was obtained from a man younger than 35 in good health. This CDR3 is CASSSPGQGAKQGYTDTQYF. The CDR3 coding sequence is TGCGCCAGCAGCTCTCCGGGACAGGGCGCCAAACAGGGGTACACAGATACGCAGTATTTT.